Given below is one TCR beta chain in context. Its binding antigen is unknown. No base qualities exist here, and no much larger clone lies one base off it. Collaborating institutions collected whole blood in K2EDTA tubes following their own protocols. For TCRbeta analysis, collaborators shipped samples as frozen whole blood, isolated PBMCs, or DNA extracted from either of those sample types. This entry comes from a study of blood T cell repertoires in COVID-19 (dated by TCRdb to the early 2020s). General notes on the study: Samples from collaborators originated in the United States, Italy and Spain and spanned both the acute and convalescent phases of COVID-19. The sample metadata nearly always contained a de-identified subject ID, COVID-19 status, age in years and sex. The repertoires were released in a freely available public database meant as a resource for research on the immune response to SARS-CoV-2. The prospective study material was composed of cDNA or gDNA derived from T cells, B-cell-depleted T cells, or PBMCs. Deeply sampled blood TCRbeta repertoires from subjects exposed to, actively infected with, or recovered from COVID-19 were included in the dataset. The samples were drawn from the first 160 participants of the ongoing ImmuneRACE study and from 1,254 subjects provided by 6 global collaborators. Where available, HLA class I and class II types were obtained from metadata supplied by the sample provider rather than from assay-based typing.

TCRbeta CDR3 regions were amplified from genomic DNA using the immunoSEQ Assay, a bias-controlled multiplex PCR. Concerning the study's data processing: The number of nucleated cells in each sample was estimated from the amplification of reference gene primers within the assay. To quantify the absolute abundance of each unique TCRbeta CDR3 rearrangement, sequence reads were collapsed and filtered. For each sample, productive Simpson clonality was calculated as the square root of Simpson's diversity index over productive rearrangements. TCRdb provides this immuneACCESS table in a form limited to in-frame rearrangements. Some clones are lacking; in checked studies, under half of them reflect an unresolved V gene, and why the rest are absent is not known. Clonal size and the V and J genes are those of that table, whereas D and trimming came from the DNA. The sample table contains 84,000 or so clones; only one count was recorded for roughly 80% of them. About 11% of the sample is in the top ten clones.

Between the V and J ends, shortened by 4 bases and 8 bases respectively, the junction contains 17 bases. The germline V gene yields MGHRA for CDR1 and YSYEKL for CDR2. The CDR3 holds 15 amino acids from the cysteine to the phenylalanine. Just CDR3 DNA is preserved here, 45 bases in frame from base 1. What the authors observed across the whole study: Clinical and demographic metadata were provided uncurated, with the amount varying by source and participant.

The chain was built from TRBV4-1 and TRBJ1-4, with no reliable assignment of the D segment. The source material was peripheral blood. The receptor comes from a man between 65 and 85 years old with acute or convalescent COVID-19. CDR3 sequence: CASSPLEGGGEKLFF. The sequence in DNA is TGCGCCAGCAGCCCCCTAGAAGGCGGTGGGGAAAAACTGTTTTTT.